Here is one TCR beta chain with its context. Its target antigen remains unknown. No quality values exist for individual bases; no much larger clone is one base distant. The data were taken from a study of blood T cell repertoires in COVID-19 (dated by TCRdb to about 2020). For the wider study: Samples from collaborators originated in the United States, Italy and Spain and spanned both the acute and convalescent phases of COVID-19. The prospective study material was composed of cDNA or gDNA derived from T cells, B-cell-depleted T cells, or PBMCs. Deeply sampled blood TCRbeta repertoires from subjects exposed to, actively infected with, or recovered from COVID-19 were included in the dataset. A freely available public database, intended as a resource for researchers studying the immune response to SARS-CoV-2, is where the repertoires were released. The samples were drawn from two sources: the first 160 participants of the ongoing ImmuneRACE study, and 1,000 to 1,500 subjects contributed by 6 global collaborators. The sample metadata nearly always contained a de-identified subject ID, COVID-19 status, age in years and sex. Where available, HLA class I and class II types were obtained from metadata supplied by the sample provider rather than from assay-based typing. General findings and caveats noted by the study authors: The amount of clinical and demographic metadata varied by source and participant and was provided uncurated.

Collaborating institutions collected whole blood in K2EDTA tubes following their own protocols. Collaborator samples were shipped for TCRbeta analysis as frozen whole blood, isolated PBMCs, or DNA extracted from either sample type. TCRbeta CDR3 regions were amplified from genomic DNA using the immunoSEQ Assay, a bias-controlled multiplex PCR. The study's own analysis went as follows. Within the assay, amplification of reference gene primers was used to estimate how many nucleated cells each sample contained. Sequence reads were collapsed and filtered to measure the absolute abundance of every unique TCRbeta CDR3 rearrangement. Productive Simpson clonality was computed per sample as the square root of Simpson's diversity index over productive rearrangements. In TCRdb, the immuneACCESS table is reduced to in-frame sequences with V and J assigned. These tables do not hold every clone; where another copy was compared, an unresolved V gene accounts for under half, and the others remain unexplained. V, J and clone size reflect that table, while D and trimming were determined from the DNA. The sample profile shows over 300,000 clones; roughly 89% of them were found once. The ten largest clones capture 6.5% of the sample.

Based on the germline V gene, the CDR1 and CDR2 sequences are MNHEY and SVGAGI. V ends up 6 bases short and J 4 bases short, with an unmatched junction base count of 7. Measured from the cysteine to the phenylalanine, the CDR3 is 14 residues long. The only DNA kept is the CDR3, 42 bases in frame from the first base. The material sequenced was peripheral blood. The rearranged chain carries TRBV6-5 and TRBJ2-5; 8 bases in the middle match TRBD2. The receptor's source is a man aged 18 to 35 with active or convalescent COVID-19. The CDR3 corresponds to CASRIQLAAETQYF. The nucleotides read TGTGCCAGCAGGATCCAACTAGCGGCAGAGACCCAGTACTTC.